Included here is one T cell receptor beta chain sequence, with context. This clone occurred once. It lacks a known antigen. No per-base quality is available; no much larger clone lies one base away. The sample originates from a study of glioma-infiltrating T cells after dendritic cell vaccination listed by TCRdb under 2016. Regarding the complete study: A cohort of some 15 glioblastoma patients from Phase I and II dendritic cell vaccination trials was included, of whom 9 were newly diagnosed and 6 had recurrent disease. Survival after dendritic cell vaccination was correlated with TCR sequencing metrics such as TIL content and the overlap between tumor and blood repertoires. Patients received three intradermal dendritic cell vaccine injections at biweekly intervals in the arm below the axilla. The vaccine consisted of monocyte-derived dendritic cells cultured less than 9 days with IL-4 and GM-CSF, then pulsed overnight with autologous tumor lysate. Patients received autologous tumor lysate-pulsed dendritic cell vaccination between about 2002 and 2013. Deep sequencing of TCR beta CDR3 regions was used to quantify tumor-infiltrating lymphocyte content and compare tumor and blood repertoires in dendritic cell-vaccinated glioblastoma patients. General study outcomes and caveats: TCR clonality showed no direct relationship with survival, which suggests that a diverse polyclonal response may matter. Longer time to progression and overall survival after dendritic cell vaccination were predicted by higher estimated pretreatment TIL content. The response model built on TCR overlap across three groups was characterized as speculative, with prospective validation still needed. The cohort was small and heterogeneous, few patients had complete blood and tumor sets, and even fewer had initial-recurrent tumor pairs.

TCRB CDR3 regions were amplified from 2 ug genomic DNA, or all available DNA if less, using the immunoSEQ assay. The multiplex PCR employed 60 forward primers targeting TCR V beta segments and 13 reverse primers targeting J beta segments. To estimate the number of reads per starting template, synthetic control templates were added to each sample at limiting dilution. The Illumina HiSeq System generated sequencing reads of 87 bp. As for how the authors treated the data: PCR and sequencing errors were removed by a nearest neighbor algorithm that merged closely related sequences. TCR overlap was measured as the percentage of unique tumor TCR beta sequences also present in the same patient's peripheral blood. Sourced from immuneACCESS, this table was stored by TCRdb with only in-frame sequences that have V and J called. A share of the clones is absent; for the studies checked, an unresolved V gene accounts for under half, and the remainder has no known explanation. The D gene and trimming were derived from the DNA, and the V and J assignments and clone size from that table. Present in this sample are around 90,000 clones, roughly 83% of which were seen just once. The biggest ten clones account for 6% of the sample.

To be selected, patients needed enough residual fresh-frozen tumor tissue and more than two years of available survival data. An isocitrate dehydrogenase mutation was not carried by any of the glioblastoma patients, although molecular status was otherwise variable. PBMC were collected before vaccination, two weeks after the third vaccination, and at tumor progression if tumor progression occurred. The Qiagen DNeasy Blood extraction Kit was used to extract genomic DNA. The sequence was obtained from a human donor with glioblastoma. The input for sequencing was blood, taken before dendritic cell vaccination.

The bases read TGTGCCAGCAGCGTAAACCTAGCGGGGGGACTCTACGAGCAGTACTTC. Translated, it gives CASSVNLAGGLYEQYF. The sequence links TRBV9 to TRBJ2-7, and TRBD2 matches 11 of the central bases. Germline trimming amounts to 1 base on V and 3 bases on J, with 6 as the count of junction bases outside the gene matches. From cysteine to phenylalanine, the CDR3 is 16 amino acids long. Only the CDR3 region is kept as DNA, spanning 48 bases read in frame from base 1. The germline V gene encodes CDR1 SGDLS and CDR2 YYNGEE. Here the CDR3 is joined to the reference TRBV9 and TRBJ2-7 genes, and the full variable domain is: DSGVTQTPKHLITATGQRVTLRCSPRSGDLSVYWYQQSLDQGLQFLIQYYNGEERAKGNILERFSAQQFPDLHSELNLSSLELGDSALYFCASSVNLAGGLYEQYFGPGTRLTVT.